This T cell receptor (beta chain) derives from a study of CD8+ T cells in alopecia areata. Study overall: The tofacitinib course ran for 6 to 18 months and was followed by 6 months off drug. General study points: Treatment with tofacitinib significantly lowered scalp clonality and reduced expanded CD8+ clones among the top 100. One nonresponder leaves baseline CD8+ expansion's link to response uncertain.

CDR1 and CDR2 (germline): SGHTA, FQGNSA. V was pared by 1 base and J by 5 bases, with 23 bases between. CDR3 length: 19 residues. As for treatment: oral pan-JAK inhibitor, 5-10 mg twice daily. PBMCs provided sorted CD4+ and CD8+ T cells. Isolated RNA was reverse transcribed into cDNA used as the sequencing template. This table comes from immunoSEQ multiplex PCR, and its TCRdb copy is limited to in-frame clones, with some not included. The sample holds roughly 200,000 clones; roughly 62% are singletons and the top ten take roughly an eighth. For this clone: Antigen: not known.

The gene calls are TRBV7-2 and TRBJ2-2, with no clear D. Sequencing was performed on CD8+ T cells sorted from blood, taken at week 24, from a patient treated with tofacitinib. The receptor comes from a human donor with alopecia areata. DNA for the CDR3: TGTGCCAGCAGCTTAGTTGGTTGGCCGCAGGAGCCCTCGACCGGGGAGCTGTTTTTT. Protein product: CASSLVGWPQEPSTGELFF.